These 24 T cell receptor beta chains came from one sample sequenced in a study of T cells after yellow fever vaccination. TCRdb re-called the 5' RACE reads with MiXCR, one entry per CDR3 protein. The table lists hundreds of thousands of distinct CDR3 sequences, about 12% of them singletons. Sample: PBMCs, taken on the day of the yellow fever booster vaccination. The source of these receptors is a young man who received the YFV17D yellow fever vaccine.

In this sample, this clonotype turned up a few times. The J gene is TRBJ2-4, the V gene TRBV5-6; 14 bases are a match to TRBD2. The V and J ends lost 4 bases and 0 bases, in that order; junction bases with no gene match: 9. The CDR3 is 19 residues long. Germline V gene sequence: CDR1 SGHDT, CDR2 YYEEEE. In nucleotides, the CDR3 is TGTGCCAGCAGCGTGCTGACTAGCGGGAGGGAGATAGCCAAAAACATTCAGTACTTC. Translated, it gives CASSVLTSGREIAKNIQYF.

CDR3 sequence reads: CASSPRGLHQETQYF. CDR3 bases: TGTGCCAGCAGCCCTCGGGGGCTGCACCAAGAGACCCAGTACTTC. This chain uses TRBV5-5 with TRBJ2-5; tentatively, D is TRBD1 or TRBD2 (6 bases each). Trimming removed 4 bases from V and 0 bases from J, with 13 bases in between. CDR3 length: 15 amino acids. Germline-derived CDR1 and CDR2 are SGHKS and YYEKEE (reference sequence).

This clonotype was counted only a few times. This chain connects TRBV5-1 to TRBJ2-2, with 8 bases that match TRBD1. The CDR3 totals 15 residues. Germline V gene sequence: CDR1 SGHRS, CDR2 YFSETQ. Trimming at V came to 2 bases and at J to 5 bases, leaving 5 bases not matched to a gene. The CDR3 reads CASSFRDRHTGELFF. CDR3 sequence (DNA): TGCGCCAGCAGCTTCCGGGACAGGCATACCGGGGAGCTGTTTTTT. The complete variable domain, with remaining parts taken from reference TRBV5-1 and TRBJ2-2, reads KAGVTQTPRYLIKTRGQQVTLSCSPISGHRSVSWYQQTPGQGLQFLFEYFSETQRNKGNFPGRFSGRQFSNSRSEMNVSTLELGDSALYLCASSFRDRHTGELFFGEGSRLTVL.

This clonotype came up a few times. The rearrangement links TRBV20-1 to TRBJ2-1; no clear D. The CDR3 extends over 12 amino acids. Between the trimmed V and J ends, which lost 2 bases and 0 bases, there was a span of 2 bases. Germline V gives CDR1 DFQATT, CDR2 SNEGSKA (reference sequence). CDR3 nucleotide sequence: TGCAGTGCTAGACCCTCCTACAATGAGCAGTTCTTC. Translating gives CSARPSYNEQFF.

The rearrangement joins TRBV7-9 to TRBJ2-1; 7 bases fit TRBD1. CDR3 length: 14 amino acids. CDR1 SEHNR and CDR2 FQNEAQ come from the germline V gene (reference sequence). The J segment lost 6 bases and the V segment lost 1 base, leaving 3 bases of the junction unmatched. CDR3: CASSLGRQGNEQFF. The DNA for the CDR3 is TGTGCCAGCAGCTTAGGGAGACAGGGCAATGAGCAGTTCTTC.

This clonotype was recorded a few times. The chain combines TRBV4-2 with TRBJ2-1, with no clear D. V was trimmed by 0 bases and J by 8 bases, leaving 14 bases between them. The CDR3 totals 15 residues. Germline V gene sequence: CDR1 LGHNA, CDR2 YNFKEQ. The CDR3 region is CASSQDLAASDEQFF. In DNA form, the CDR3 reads TGTGCCAGCAGCCAAGATTTGGCGGCTTCGGATGAGCAGTTCTTC.

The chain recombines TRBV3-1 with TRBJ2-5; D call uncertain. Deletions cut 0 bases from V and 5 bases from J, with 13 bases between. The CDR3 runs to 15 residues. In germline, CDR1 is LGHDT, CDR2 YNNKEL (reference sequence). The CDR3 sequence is CASSQERLVWETQYF. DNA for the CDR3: TGTGCCAGCAGCCAAGAGAGGCTAGTCTGGGAGACCCAGTACTTC.

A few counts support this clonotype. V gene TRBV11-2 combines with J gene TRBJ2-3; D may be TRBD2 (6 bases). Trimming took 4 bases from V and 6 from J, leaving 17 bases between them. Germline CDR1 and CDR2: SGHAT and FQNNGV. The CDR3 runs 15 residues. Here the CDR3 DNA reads TGTGCCAGCAGCTGGAGCGGGCCTACGATTGATACGCAGTATTTT. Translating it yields CASSWSGPTIDTQYF.

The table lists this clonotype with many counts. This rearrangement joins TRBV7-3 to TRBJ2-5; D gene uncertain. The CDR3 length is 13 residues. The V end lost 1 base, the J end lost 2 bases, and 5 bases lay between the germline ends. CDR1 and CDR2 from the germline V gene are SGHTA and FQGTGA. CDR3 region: CASSLNAQETQYF. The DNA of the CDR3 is TGTGCCAGCAGCTTAAACGCACAAGAGACCCAGTACTTC.

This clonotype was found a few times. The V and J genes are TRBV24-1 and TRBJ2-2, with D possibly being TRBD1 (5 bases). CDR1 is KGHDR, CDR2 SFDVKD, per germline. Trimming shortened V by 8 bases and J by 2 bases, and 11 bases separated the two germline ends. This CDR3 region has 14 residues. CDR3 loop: CATMGPVNTGELFF. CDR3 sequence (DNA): TGTGCCACCATGGGGCCAGTCAACACCGGGGAGCTGTTTTTT.

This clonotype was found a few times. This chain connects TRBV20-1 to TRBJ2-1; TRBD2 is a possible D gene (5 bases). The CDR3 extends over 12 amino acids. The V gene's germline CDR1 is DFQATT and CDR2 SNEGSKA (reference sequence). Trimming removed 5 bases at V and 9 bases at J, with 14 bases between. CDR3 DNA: TGCAGTGCTTCCCGTGGTAGCGCTGAGCAGTTCTTC. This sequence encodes CSASRGSAEQFF.

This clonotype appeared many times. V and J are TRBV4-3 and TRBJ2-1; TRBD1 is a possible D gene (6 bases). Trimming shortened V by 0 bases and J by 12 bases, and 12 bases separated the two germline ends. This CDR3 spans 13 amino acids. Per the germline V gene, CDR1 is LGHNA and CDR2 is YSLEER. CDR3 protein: CASSQEGANRQFF. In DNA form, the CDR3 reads TGCGCCAGCAGCCAAGAGGGGGCCAACAGGCAGTTCTTC.

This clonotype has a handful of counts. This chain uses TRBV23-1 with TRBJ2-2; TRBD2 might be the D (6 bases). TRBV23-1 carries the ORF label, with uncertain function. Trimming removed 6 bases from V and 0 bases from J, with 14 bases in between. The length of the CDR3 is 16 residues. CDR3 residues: CASRLQPGANTGELFF. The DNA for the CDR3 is TGCGCCAGCAGACTTCAGCCGGGAGCGAACACCGGGGAGCTGTTTTTT.

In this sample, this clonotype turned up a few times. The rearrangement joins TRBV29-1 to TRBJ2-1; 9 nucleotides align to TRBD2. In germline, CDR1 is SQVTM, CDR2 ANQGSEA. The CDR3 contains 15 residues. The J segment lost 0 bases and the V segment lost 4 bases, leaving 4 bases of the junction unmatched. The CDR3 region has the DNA TGCAGCGTTGCTAGCGGGACAAGCTCCTACAATGAGCAGTTCTTC. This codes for CSVASGTSSYNEQFF.

The CDR3 region is CASSIYPRNTEAFF. In DNA, the CDR3 is TGTGCCAGCAGTATCTACCCAAGGAACACTGAAGCTTTCTTT. The chain recombines TRBV27 with TRBJ1-1, with D uncertain. In germline, CDR1 is MNHEY, CDR2 SMNVEV (reference sequence). Trimming took off 5 bases at V and 1 base at J, with 11 bases between the two ends. The CDR3 is made up of 14 amino acids.

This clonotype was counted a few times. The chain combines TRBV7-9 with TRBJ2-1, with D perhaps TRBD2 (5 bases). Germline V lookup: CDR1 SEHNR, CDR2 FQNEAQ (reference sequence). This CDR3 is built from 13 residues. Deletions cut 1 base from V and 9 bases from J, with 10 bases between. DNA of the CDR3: TGTGCCAGCAGCTTAGTTACGGGAATTGAGCAGTTCTTC. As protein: CASSLVTGIEQFF. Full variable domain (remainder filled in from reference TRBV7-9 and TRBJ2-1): DTGVSQNPRHKITKRGQNVTFRCDPISEHNRLYWYRQTLGQGPEFLTYFQNEAQLEKSRLLSDRFSAERPKGSFSTLEIQRTEQGDSAMYLCASSLVTGIEQFFGPGTRLTVL.

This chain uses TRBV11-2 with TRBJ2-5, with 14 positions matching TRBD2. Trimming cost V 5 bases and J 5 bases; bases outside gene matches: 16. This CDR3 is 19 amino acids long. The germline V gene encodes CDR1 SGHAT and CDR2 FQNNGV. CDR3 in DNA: TGTGCCAGCAGCCGCGGGACTAGCGGGAGCTGGTCTAAGTGGGAGACCCAGTACTTC. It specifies CASSRGTSGSWSKWETQYF. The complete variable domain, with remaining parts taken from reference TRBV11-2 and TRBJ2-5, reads EAGVAQSPRYKIIEKRQSVAFWCNPISGHATLYWYQQILGQGPKLLIQFQNNGVVDDSQLPKDRFSAERLKGVDSTLKIQPAKLEDSAVYLCASSRGTSGSWSKWETQYFGPGTRLLVL.

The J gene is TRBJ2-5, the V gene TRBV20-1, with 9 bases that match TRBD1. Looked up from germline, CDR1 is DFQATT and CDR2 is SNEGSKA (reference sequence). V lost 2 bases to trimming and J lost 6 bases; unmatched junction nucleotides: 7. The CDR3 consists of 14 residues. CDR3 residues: CSARRGQGWKTQYF. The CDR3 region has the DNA TGCAGTGCTAGACGAGGACAGGGGTGGAAGACCCAGTACTTC.

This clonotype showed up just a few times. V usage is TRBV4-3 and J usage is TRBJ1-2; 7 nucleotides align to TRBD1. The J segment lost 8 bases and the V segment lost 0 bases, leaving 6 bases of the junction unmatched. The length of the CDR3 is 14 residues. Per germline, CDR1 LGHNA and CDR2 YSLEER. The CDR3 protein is CASSQDQGVEGYTF. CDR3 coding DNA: TGCGCCAGCAGCCAAGATCAGGGGGTGGAAGGCTACACCTTC.

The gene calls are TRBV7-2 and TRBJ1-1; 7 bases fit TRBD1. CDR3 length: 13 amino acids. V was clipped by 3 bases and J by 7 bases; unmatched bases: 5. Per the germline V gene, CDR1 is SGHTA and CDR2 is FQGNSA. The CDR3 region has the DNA TGTGCCAGCAGCTTCGTTGGACAGGATGAAGCTTTCTTT. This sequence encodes CASSFVGQDEAFF.

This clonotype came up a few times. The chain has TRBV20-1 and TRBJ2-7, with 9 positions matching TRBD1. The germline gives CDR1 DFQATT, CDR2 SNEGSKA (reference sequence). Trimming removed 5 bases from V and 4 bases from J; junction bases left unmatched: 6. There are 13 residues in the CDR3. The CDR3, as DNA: TGCAGTGCTGGAAGGGACAGGGCTTACGAGCAGTACTTC. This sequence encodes CSAGRDRAYEQYF.

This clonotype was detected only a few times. The CDR3, as DNA: TGCGCCAGCAGCTTAGGCAGCAAGAGCGGGGAGCTGTTTTTT. Its protein is CASSLGSKSGELFF. V usage is TRBV5-1 and J usage is TRBJ2-2; D is ambiguous. The CDR3 is made up of 14 amino acids. Trimming cost V 2 bases and J 7 bases, with 12 bases left between them. Germline V gene sequence: CDR1 SGHRS, CDR2 YFSETQ.

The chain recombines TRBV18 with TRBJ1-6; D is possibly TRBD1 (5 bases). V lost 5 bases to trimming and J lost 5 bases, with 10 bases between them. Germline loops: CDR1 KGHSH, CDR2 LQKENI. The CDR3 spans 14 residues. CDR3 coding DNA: TGTGCCAGCTCATTCAGGGAGGATAATTCACCCCTCCACTTT. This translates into CASSFREDNSPLHF. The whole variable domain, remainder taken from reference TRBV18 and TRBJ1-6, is NAGVMQNPRHLVRRRGQEARLRCSPMKGHSHVYWYRQLPEEGLKFMVYLQKENIIDESGMPKERFSAEFPKEGPSILRIQQVVRGDSAAYFCASSFREDNSPLHFGNGTRLTVT.

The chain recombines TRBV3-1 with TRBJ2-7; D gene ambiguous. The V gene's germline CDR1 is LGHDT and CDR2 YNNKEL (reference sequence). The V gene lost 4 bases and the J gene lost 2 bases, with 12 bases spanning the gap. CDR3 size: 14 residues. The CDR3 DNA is TGTGCCAGCAGCCTTACGAGAATACCCTACGAGCAGTACTTC. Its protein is CASSLTRIPYEQYF.